These 4 T cell receptor beta chains originate from one sample sequenced in a study of lymphopenia after photon versus proton radiotherapy (dated by TCRdb to about 2019). Libraries were made using the immunoSEQ multiplex PCR assay. Imported from immuneACCESS, the table was reduced by TCRdb to in-frame sequences with V and J called. These copies leave out some clones; in studies compared against another copy, an unresolved V gene accounts for under half, and the cause of the remainder is not known. In this sample the table shows approximately 71,000 clones, about nine tenths of which occur a single time. The ten largest make up approximately 2.6% of the sample. The source was peripheral blood, collected from a patient treated with photon-based radiotherapy. The receptor set was obtained from a woman in her 70s with pancreatic cancer.

This chain links TRBV10-3 with TRBJ1-2, with D hard to call. V shed 0 bases and J shed 5 bases, with 10 bases lying between them. The germline CDR1 and CDR2 sequences are ENHRY and SYGVKD. The CDR3 length is 14 residues. The CDR3 reads CAISESNTAYGYTF. Written as DNA, the CDR3 is TGTGCCATCAGTGAGTCGAATACAGCTTATGGCTACACCTTC.

This chain uses TRBV4-2 with TRBJ1-1, with 8 bases lining up with TRBD1. V trimming: 4 bases; J trimming: 4 bases; junction bases outside the gene matches: 8. CDR1 and CDR2 from the germline V gene are LGHNA and YNFKEQ. The CDR3 has 15 residues. The CDR3 DNA follows: TGTGCCAGCAGCCGGACAGGGCAGGTTGGCACTGAAGCTTTCTTT. Its protein product is CASSRTGQVGTEAFF.

The DNA of the CDR3 is TGTGCCAGCAGTGTCACATTGGATACGCAGTATTTT. It codes for CASSVTLDTQYF. This chain connects TRBV2 to TRBJ2-3; D unclear. Germline CDR1 is SNHLY and CDR2 is FYNNEI. V was trimmed by 4 bases and J by 6 bases, leaving 8 bases between them. The CDR3 contains 12 residues.

The genes are TRBV10-3 and TRBJ2-2, with 9 positions matching TRBD2. Germline V gene lookup returns CDR1 ENHRY and CDR2 SYGVKD. The V gene end was trimmed by 10 bases and the J gene end by 7 bases; junction bases not matched to a gene: 13. The CDR3 covers 15 residues. The DNA of the CDR3 is TGTGCCACCTATACGTCTAGCGGGAAAAACGGGGAGCTGTTTTTT. Encoded protein: CATYTSSGKNGELFF.